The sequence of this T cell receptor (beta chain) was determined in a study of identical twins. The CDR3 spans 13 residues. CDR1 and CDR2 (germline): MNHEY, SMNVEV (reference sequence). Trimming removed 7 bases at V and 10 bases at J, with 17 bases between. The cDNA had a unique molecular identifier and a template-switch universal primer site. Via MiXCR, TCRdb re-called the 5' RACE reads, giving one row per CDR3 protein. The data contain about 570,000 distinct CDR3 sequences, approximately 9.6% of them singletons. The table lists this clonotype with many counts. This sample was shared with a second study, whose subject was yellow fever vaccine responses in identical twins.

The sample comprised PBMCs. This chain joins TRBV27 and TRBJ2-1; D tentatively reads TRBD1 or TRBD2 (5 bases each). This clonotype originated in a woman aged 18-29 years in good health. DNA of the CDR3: TGTGCCAGCACCTGGGGACCATCAATGGAGCAGTTCTTC. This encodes CASTWGPSMEQFF.